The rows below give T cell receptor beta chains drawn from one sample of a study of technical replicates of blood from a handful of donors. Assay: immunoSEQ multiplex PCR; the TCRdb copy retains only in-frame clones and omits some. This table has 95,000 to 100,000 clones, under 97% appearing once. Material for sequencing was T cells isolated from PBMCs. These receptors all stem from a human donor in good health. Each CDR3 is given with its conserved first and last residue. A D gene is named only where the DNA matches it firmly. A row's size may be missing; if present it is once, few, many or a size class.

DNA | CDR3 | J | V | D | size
TGTGCCAGCAGGACCCGGACAGGGAATGAAAAACTGTTTTTT | CASRTRTGNEKLFF | TRBJ1-4 | TRBV6-1 | TRBD1 | -
TGTGCCAGCAGCTTGCGGGTTGACGAGCAGTACTTC | CASSLRVDEQYF | TRBJ2-7 | TRBV5-6 | - | -
TGCGCCAGCAGCCCGCTAGGCGGGAGGGCCGGGGAAGAGACCCAGTACTTC | CASSPLGGRAGEETQYF | TRBJ2-5 | TRBV5-1 | TRBD2 | few
TGTGCCAGCAGCTTGTCTATACCAGCAGGAGGGACCCAGTACTTC | CASSLSIPAGGTQYF | TRBJ2-5 | TRBV5-5 | - | -
TGTGCCAGTACCCGACAGACCCGCTCTGGAAACACCATATATTTT | CASTRQTRSGNTIYF | TRBJ1-3 | TRBV19 | - | once
TGCGCCAGCAGCTTGGCATCCCTGGACAGTAACTATGGCTACACCTTC | CASSLASLDSNYGYTF | TRBJ1-2 | TRBV5-1 | - | -
TGTGCCAGCAGTTCCGGGTCTGGAAACACCATATATTTT | CASSSGSGNTIYF | TRBJ1-3 | TRBV6-6 | - | -
TGTGCCAGCGCCGGATCAGGGGGACATGAAAAACTGTTTTTT | CASAGSGGHEKLFF | TRBJ1-4 | TRBV2 | TRBD1 | -
TGTGCCAGCAGCTTAGCTCAGGGTTATGGCTACACCTTC | CASSLAQGYGYTF | TRBJ1-2 | TRBV7-9 | - | -
TGTGCCACCAGCAGAGATCGACGTGTGGGCCTGGTTTTCCCAGATACGCAGTATTTT | CATSRDRRVGLVFPDTQYF | TRBJ2-3 | TRBV15 | - | -
TGTGCCAGCAGCTTACGCGGGGGCGGGAGCGGGGAGCTGTTTTTT | CASSLRGGGSGELFF | TRBJ2-2 | TRBV7-3 | - | once
TGTGCCAGTAGTGGAACCGGACAGGAACACTATGGCTACACCTTC | CASSGTGQEHYGYTF | TRBJ1-2 | TRBV19 | TRBD1 | -
TGTGCCAGCAGTGAAGTGTTTAGAGGGGGCATAGAGACCCAGTACTTC | CASSEVFRGGIETQYF | TRBJ2-5 | TRBV6-1 | TRBD1 | -
TGTGCCGCGGGGGATTTGGCTGAAGCTTTCTTT | CAAGDLAEAFF | TRBJ1-1 | TRBV6-6 | - | -
TGTGCCAGCAGTGAATGGAGCGGGGGGCGAAAAGAGACCCAGTACTTC | CASSEWSGGRKETQYF | TRBJ2-5 | TRBV6-1 | TRBD2 | -
TGCAGCGTTGTCAGCTCTGGGGCCAACGTCCTGACTTTC | CSVVSSGANVLTF | TRBJ2-6 | TRBV29-1 | - | once
TGCAGCGTTCCTGGACTTACCTACGAGCAGTACTTC | CSVPGLTYEQYF | TRBJ2-7 | TRBV29-1 | - | -
TGCAGTGCTAGGGGCCTGCCTGAAGCTTTCTTT | CSARGLPEAFF | TRBJ1-1 | TRBV20-1 | - | -
TGTGCCAGCTCACGACTTGGACTAGCGGGCGCGAACACCGGGGAGCTGTTTTTT | CASSRLGLAGANTGELFF | TRBJ2-2 | TRBV18 | TRBD2 | once
TGTGCCAGCAGTTTACTTAGCGGGGGAGAGGGGGCCGGGGAGCTGTTTTTT | CASSLLSGGEGAGELFF | TRBJ2-2 | TRBV27 | TRBD2 | -
TGTGCCTGGAGTGTGGGCCCGGGGGGATGGGGCACAGATACGCAGTATTTT | CAWSVGPGGWGTDTQYF | TRBJ2-3 | TRBV30 | TRBD2 | -
TGTGCCAGCAGCGTAATGGGGACACCGACCGGAGAGACCCAGTACTTC | CASSVMGTPTGETQYF | TRBJ2-5 | TRBV9 | - | -
TGTGCCAGCAGCTCCTCGAGGGGACTAGAGAGGGAGACCCAGTACTTC | CASSSSRGLERETQYF | TRBJ2-5 | TRBV11-3 | TRBD2 | -
TGTGCCAGCAGTTTCGCAGGACTCAGCTCCTACGAGCAGTACTTC | CASSFAGLSSYEQYF | TRBJ2-7 | TRBV28 | - | -
TGTGCCAGCAGTTCAGCGGGGGGGACCGGGGAGCTGTTTTTT | CASSSAGGTGELFF | TRBJ2-2 | TRBV7-9 | TRBD2 | -
TGCGCCAGCAGCCAGCTCACAGGGACTAGGTCCGCAACTAATGAAAAACTGTTTTTT | CASSQLTGTRSATNEKLFF | TRBJ1-4 | TRBV4-1 | - | -
TGTGCCAGCAGCTTGGAAGGGGTTAAGGGATTGAACACTGAAGCTTTCTTT | CASSLEGVKGLNTEAFF | TRBJ1-1 | TRBV5-6 | - | -
TGTGCCAGCAGCTTAGGTGGCTGGGACAGGGGTAGCCAGCCCCAGCATTTT | CASSLGGWDRGSQPQHF | TRBJ1-5 | TRBV7-9 | TRBD1 | -
TGTGCCAGCAGCTTCGGCCGGGACAGGGGGGACAATGAGCAGTTCTTC | CASSFGRDRGDNEQFF | TRBJ2-1 | TRBV11-2 | TRBD1 | -
TGTGCCAGCAGCTTGGGCTCGACAGGGGATGGCTACACCTTC | CASSLGSTGDGYTF | TRBJ1-2 | TRBV7-9 | TRBD1 | -
TGTGCCAGCACCCCCTCGGGGACAGGGGCTAGCAATGAAAAACTGTTTTTT | CASTPSGTGASNEKLFF | TRBJ1-4 | TRBV7-9 | TRBD1 | -
TGTGCCAGCAGTAGGGCGGGGGGTCCCGGCTCCTACAATGAGCAGTTCTTC | CASSRAGGPGSYNEQFF | TRBJ2-1 | TRBV9 | TRBD2 | -
TGCGCCAGCAGCTTGGGTACTAGCGGGAGTTGGGCCAGGTTGGCCCAGTACTTC | CASSLGTSGSWARLAQYF | TRBJ2-5 | TRBV5-1 | TRBD2 | -
TGCGCCAGCAGCTCAGGGACAGGGGGCGCGATAGACTATGGCTACACCTTC | CASSSGTGGAIDYGYTF | TRBJ1-2 | TRBV5-1 | TRBD1 | -
TGTGCCAGCAGTGAAGGGGGCGGGGTAAGACTGTTTTTT | CASSEGGGVRLFF | TRBJ1-4 | TRBV2 | - | -
TGTGCCAGCAGTTCGCTAGCAGCGAGCGAGCAGTACTTC | CASSSLAASEQYF | TRBJ2-7 | TRBV6-5 | - | -
TGTGCCAGCAGTCCCCCACAGCCGGATACGCAGTATTTT | CASSPPQPDTQYF | TRBJ2-3 | TRBV28 | - | -
TGCGCCAGCAGTCAGGGGGTAGGGGTTGGAGAGCAGTACTTC | CASSQGVGVGEQYF | TRBJ2-7 | TRBV5-1 | TRBD1 | -
TGCGCCAGCAGCTCGACAGGGCCCGATCAGCCCCAGCATTTT | CASSSTGPDQPQHF | TRBJ1-5 | TRBV5-1 | TRBD1 | -
TGCGCCAGCAGCCAAGGCCGGGAGCAGTACTTC | CASSQGREQYF | TRBJ2-7 | TRBV4-1 | - | -
TGTGCCATCAGTGAGTCTCTTGAGGCAGGGGATTTTGGCAATCAGCCCCAGCATTTT | CAISESLEAGDFGNQPQHF | TRBJ1-5 | TRBV10-3 | - | -